A single T cell receptor (beta chain) is shown here with its context. Its target is not known. This CDR3 region has 13 residues. Looked up from germline, CDR1 is LNHDA and CDR2 is SQIVND (reference sequence). Deletions cut 6 bases from V and 4 bases from J, with 10 bases between. The sample originates from a study of T cell responses to AZD1222 COVID-19 vaccine. Only in-frame clones appear in the TCRdb table, and some are missing; sequencing was by immunoSEQ multiplex PCR. The sample yields around 110,000 clones, 90% seen once. Overall study results and limits: Within unmutated variant regions lay the reported targets of nearly half of spike-specific TCRs.

The chain carries TRBV19 and TRBJ1-5; possible D gene TRBD1, 5 bases. The sample in question was peripheral blood, obtained 28 days after the second AZD1222 dose. This receptor was taken from an adult who received the AZD1222 COVID-19 vaccine. The CDR3 region has the DNA TGTGCCAGTAGCGGGGACCTTAATCAGCCCCAGCATTTT. Protein product: CASSGDLNQPQHF.